Listed below are T cell receptor beta chains from one sample, sequenced in a study of shared clonotypes between healthy human individuals. Libraries were prepared by immunoSEQ multiplex PCR; TCRdb keeps only in-frame clonotypes and omits some of them. The sample records about 980,000 clones, around three quarters being singletons. The material sequenced was memory CD4+ T cells sorted from blood. The origin of the receptors is a young man in good health. Each CDR3 is given with its conserved first and last residue. D genes are given only for firm matches. The size entry is marked missing in some rows and otherwise reads once, few, many or a size class.

V,size,D,J,DNA,CDR3
TRBV2,.,.,TRBJ2-1,TGTGCCAGCAGTTGGGGGCGCGGATACAATGAGCAGTTCTTC,CASSWGRGYNEQFF
TRBV7-2,.,.,TRBJ1-1,TGTGCCAGCAGCGTGTGGAGGACTGAAGCTTTCTTT,CASSVWRTEAFF
TRBV29-1,.,.,TRBJ2-1,TGCAGCGTTGATAGGTTCTCGGGGGAGCAGTTCTTC,CSVDRFSGEQFF
TRBV27,.,.,TRBJ2-7,TGTGCCAGCAGTTTAAGGGCAGGGGTAGCCTACGAGCAGTACTTC,CASSLRAGVAYEQYF
TRBV30,.,.,TRBJ2-5,TGTGCCTGGAGTGAAGAGGGAAAGACCCAGTACTTC,CAWSEEGKTQYF
TRBV25-1,many,.,TRBJ1-5,TGTGCCAGCAGTGCCCTAGGAGGAGGCAATCAGCCCCAGCATTTT,CASSALGGGNQPQHF
TRBV11-2,few,.,TRBJ2-2,TGTGCCAGCAGCTTCGCGAACACCGGGGAGCTGTTTTTT,CASSFANTGELFF
TRBV9,once,.,TRBJ1-2,TGTGCCAGCAGCCCACCCCAGGGACGACAGGAGGTAACCACGATCTATGGCTACACCTTC,CASSPPQGRQEVTTIYGYTF
TRBV10-2,many,TRBD2,TRBJ2-5,TGCGCCAGCTCGACTAGCGTAAAAGAGACCCAGTACTTC,CASSTSVKETQYF
TRBV30,.,TRBD2,TRBJ2-7,TGTGCCTGGGGGACTAGCAATGCGCAGTACTTC,CAWGTSNAQYF
TRBV5-5,.,.,TRBJ2-3,TGTGCCAGCAGCTTGCCTCCGGGGAGCACAGATACGCAGTATTTT,CASSLPPGSTDTQYF
TRBV29-1,.,.,TRBJ2-2,TGCAGCGTTGCGAGGACAGCGACGAACACCGGGGAGCTGTTTTTT,CSVARTATNTGELFF
TRBV19,.,.,TRBJ1-2,TGTGCCAGTAAGGAAGACCCATCAGGGCGCGGCTACACCTTC,CASKEDPSGRGYTF
TRBV15,.,.,TRBJ2-5,TGTGCCACCAGCAGATTAGAACAAGAGACCCAGTACTTC,CATSRLEQETQYF
TRBV14,.,.,TRBJ1-2,TGTGCCAGCAGCCAGTTACAGGTGCCCTATGGCTACACCTTC,CASSQLQVPYGYTF
TRBV30,.,TRBD1,TRBJ1-2,TGTGCCTGGGGGACAGGGGCATCGGGGGTTAGCTATGGCTACACCTTC,CAWGTGASGVSYGYTF
TRBV28,.,TRBD1,TRBJ1-5,TGTGCCAGCAGAATGACAGGGATGAGCAATCAGCCCCAGCATTTT,CASRMTGMSNQPQHF
TRBV7-3,.,.,TRBJ2-7,TGTGCCAGCAGCCTCGGGGGTCCCCCCTCCGAGCAGTACTTC,CASSLGGPPSEQYF
TRBV5-1,.,.,TRBJ1-6,TGCGCCAGCAGCTTGGAGACAGGCTCAAATTCACCCCTCCACTTT,CASSLETGSNSPLHF
TRBV7-9,.,.,TRBJ2-5,TGTGCCAGCAGCTCAGGACGGCGGGGGCCACGCCAAGAGACCCAGTACTTC,CASSSGRRGPRQETQYF
TRBV5-1,once,.,TRBJ2-1,TGCGCCAGCAGCTTTCTCCTCGGGGCGGCCCTCGCCAATGAGCAGTTCTTC,CASSFLLGAALANEQFF
TRBV19,once,TRBD1,TRBJ2-7,TGTGCCAGTAGCCCGAGGGGAAGGGGGCCGATGCCTAATTCCTACGAGCAGTACTTC,CASSPRGRGPMPNSYEQYF
TRBV6-1,once,.,TRBJ1-2,TGTGCCAGCAGGGGGGGTCTAGGCTATGGCTACACCTTC,CASRGGLGYGYTF
TRBV19,few,TRBD1,TRBJ1-5,TGTGCCAGTAGTATGGGACAGGAATATAGCAATCAGCCCCAGCATTTT,CASSMGQEYSNQPQHF
TRBV6-5,.,.,TRBJ1-1,TGTGCCAGCAGTAGGGATGGGGGAAGGAACACTGAAGCTTTCTTT,CASSRDGGRNTEAFF
TRBV5-1,.,TRBD2,TRBJ2-7,TGCGCCAGCAGCTTGCCTAGCGGGGGATTAGACGAGCAGTACTTC,CASSLPSGGLDEQYF
TRBV5-6,few,.,TRBJ1-6,TGTGCCAGCAGCTCGCTTCCTTCACCCCTCCACTTT,CASSSLPSPLHF
TRBV5-6,.,.,TRBJ1-1,TGTGCCAGCAGCTTGGAAGGGCGCGGAGAAGCTTTCTTT,CASSLEGRGEAFF
TRBV5-4,.,.,TRBJ1-2,TGTGCCAGCAGCTTGGAACAGGGCAGAAGCTATGGCTACACCTTC,CASSLEQGRSYGYTF
TRBV5-1,few,.,TRBJ1-2,TGCGCCAGCAGCTTATCAGGGGACTATGGCTACACCTTC,CASSLSGDYGYTF
TRBV28,once,.,TRBJ2-7,TGTGCCAGCAGTTTACTCGGCAGGGAAATCTCCTACGAGCAGTACTTC,CASSLLGREISYEQYF
TRBV29-1,.,TRBD1,TRBJ1-2,TGCAGCGTGGTCAAGTCCGGGACAGGCGGCGGCTACACCTTC,CSVVKSGTGGGYTF
TRBV2,once,TRBD1,TRBJ1-3,TGTGCCAGCAGTGAGGACAGGGTCTCTGGAAACACCATATATTTT,CASSEDRVSGNTIYF
TRBV18,.,TRBD2,TRBJ2-1,TGTGCCAGCTCACCGGGACTAGCGGGAGTAGGTGAGCAGTTCTTC,CASSPGLAGVGEQFF
TRBV6-5,.,TRBD2,TRBJ2-5,TGTGCCAGCAGTTCCCCTTTGGGGAGGGGTCAAGAGACCCAGTACTTC,CASSSPLGRGQETQYF
TRBV30,many,.,TRBJ1-1,TGTGCCTGGGCAGGACGGGGGGGGACTGAAGCTTTCTTT,CAWAGRGGTEAFF
TRBV5-1,.,TRBD1,TRBJ1-5,TGCGCCAGCAGCCCGGGACAGGGGGCTTCGGGGCAGCCCCAGCATTTT,CASSPGQGASGQPQHF
TRBV28,.,.,TRBJ2-7,TGTGCCAGTTCAACGGGCAGGAGCTCCTACGAGCAGTACTTC,CASSTGRSSYEQYF
TRBV18,few,.,TRBJ1-3,TGTGCCAGCTCACAAACTGAGGTTTCTGGAAACACCATATATTTT,CASSQTEVSGNTIYF
TRBV29-1,few,.,TRBJ1-1,TGCAGCGTTGTGTCGGGGAACACTGAAGCTTTCTTT,CSVVSGNTEAFF
TRBV6-1,.,TRBD1,TRBJ1-5,TGTGCCAGCAGTGAAGCCGCGACAGGGGGGGGCAATCAGCCCCAGCATTTT,CASSEAATGGGNQPQHF
TRBV18,.,.,TRBJ2-7,TGTGCCAGCTCACCAGACCGCGTAATGGAGCAGTACTTC,CASSPDRVMEQYF
TRBV7-2,.,.,TRBJ1-6,TGTGCCAGCAGTCAAACAGGGAATTCACCCCTCCACTTT,CASSQTGNSPLHF
TRBV5-1,.,TRBD2,TRBJ2-7,TGCGCCAGCAGCCTAAGACTAGCGGGAGTAGGTTACGAGCAGTACTTC,CASSLRLAGVGYEQYF
TRBV5-4,.,TRBD2,TRBJ2-1,TGTGCCAGCAGCTACCCCACGGGGGGAGTAGTCAATGAGCAGTTCTTC,CASSYPTGGVVNEQFF
TRBV30,many,.,TRBJ2-3,TGTGCCTGGAAGTCGGCAGATACGCAGTATTTT,CAWKSADTQYF
TRBV6-5,few,TRBD1,TRBJ1-2,TGTGCCAGCAGTCCACCGGGACAGAAATATGGCTACACCTTC,CASSPPGQKYGYTF
TRBV5-1,.,.,TRBJ1-1,TGCGCCAGCAGCCTCGGAGCGAACACTGAAGCTTTCTTT,CASSLGANTEAFF
TRBV18,.,.,TRBJ2-7,TGTGCCAGCTCACCAATCACTCGGGAGTTCTACGAGCAGTACTTC,CASSPITREFYEQYF
TRBV7-2,.,.,TRBJ1-2,TGTGCCAGCAGCGTCGACAGAGACCTCCACTATGGCTACACCTTC,CASSVDRDLHYGYTF
TRBV11-2,.,.,TRBJ1-3,TGTGCCAGCAGCTTAGGGACACTTTCTGGAAACACCATATATTTT,CASSLGTLSGNTIYF
TRBV18,.,.,TRBJ2-1,TGTGCCAGCTCACCATCAGGACCCCCCGGTGAGCAGTTCTTC,CASSPSGPPGEQFF